The next 23 T cell receptor beta chains were all read from a single sample in a study of T cells after yellow fever vaccination. TCRdb recomputed calls from the 5' RACE reads with MiXCR, one row per CDR3 protein. This table holds 500,000 to 700,000 distinct CDR3 sequences, around 21% found once. The sequencing here drew on PBMCs, taken 15 days after the yellow fever booster vaccination. These receptors were taken from a man younger than 45 who received the YFV17D yellow fever vaccine.

This clonotype was picked up a small number of times. The CDR3 bases are TGCAGTGCTAGAGATCACACGTTTAACACCGGGGAGCTGTTTTTT. Translating it yields CSARDHTFNTGELFF. The chain uses TRBV20-1 and TRBJ2-2; D ambiguous. CDR3 length: 15 amino acids. Trimming took 0 bases from V and 2 from J, leaving 10 bases between them. The V gene's germline CDR1 is DFQATT and CDR2 SNEGSKA (reference sequence).

This chain uses TRBV30 with TRBJ1-1; D gene unclear. Germline CDR1 is GTSNPN and CDR2 is SVGIG (reference sequence). The V end was cut by 0 bases, the J end by 7 bases, with 9 bases between. This CDR3 is built from 12 residues. The CDR3 bases are TGTGCCTGGAGTGTACTAGGCCGTGAAGCTTTCTTT. It encodes CAWSVLGREAFF.

This clonotype was found a few times. The J gene is TRBJ2-3, the V gene TRBV21-1; the listed D gene, TRBD2, was not tested against the DNA. TRBV21-1 is given as a pseudogene. The CDR3 covers 16 residues. The CDR3 bases are TGTGCCAGCAGCAAAGAGACTAGCGGGAGAACAGATACGCAGTATTTT. Its protein is CASSKETSGRTDTQYF.

This clonotype was found a few times. The chain has TRBV12-3 or TRBV12-4 and TRBJ1-4; D is unresolved. V shed 5 bases and J shed 8 bases, with 6 bases lying between them. This CDR3 spans 11 amino acids. The CDR3 reads CASSKTEKLFF. CDR3 bases: TGTGCCAGCAGTAAGACAGAAAAACTGTTTTTT.

The chain employs TRBV7-2 and TRBJ2-1; tentative D call: TRBD1 (6 bases). CDR1 is SGHTA, CDR2 FQGNSA, per germline. CDR3 size: 15 residues. Trimming shortened V by 3 bases and J by 0 bases, and 9 bases separated the two germline ends. The CDR3 protein is CASSFGQLSYNEQFF. Written as DNA, the CDR3 is TGTGCCAGCAGCTTCGGACAGCTCTCCTACAATGAGCAGTTCTTC.

This clonotype was observed a handful of times. This chain links TRBV7-2 with TRBJ2-2, with D possibly matching TRBD1 (6 bases). This CDR3 comprises 13 residues. Germline assignment: CDR1 SGHTA and CDR2 FQGNSA. The V end was cut by 4 bases, the J end by 7 bases, with 10 bases between. CDR3 sequence reads: CASSSRGFGELFF. The CDR3 DNA sequence: TGTGCCAGCAGCTCCAGGGGATTCGGGGAGCTGTTTTTT.

The V gene is TRBV5-1, the J gene TRBJ2-3, with D hard to call. Germline assignment: CDR1 SGHRS and CDR2 YFSETQ. V was cut by 1 base and J by 2 bases, with 8 bases left in between. The length of the CDR3 is 14 residues. The CDR3 spells CASSLPQSTDTQYF. DNA of the CDR3: TGCGCCAGCAGCTTGCCCCAATCCACAGATACGCAGTATTTT.

The J gene is TRBJ2-1, the V gene TRBV28; 10 bases match TRBD2. This CDR3 contains 18 residues. CDR1 and CDR2 from the germline V gene are MDHEN and SYDVKM. V shed 3 bases and J 1 base; nucleotides not matched to a gene: 9. CDR3 in DNA: TGTGCCAGCAGTTTGCTAGCGGGAGTTCCCAGGTCCTACAATGAGCAGTTCTTC. It translates to CASSLLAGVPRSYNEQFF. The full variable domain, its missing parts supplied by reference TRBV28 and TRBJ2-1, is DVKVTQSSRYLVKRTGEKVFLECVQDMDHENMFWYRQDPGLGLRLIYFSYDVKMKEKGDIPEGYSVSREKKERFSLILESASTNQTSMYLCASSLLAGVPRSYNEQFFGPGTRLTVL.

The V gene is TRBV27, the J gene TRBJ2-1; D possibly corresponds to TRBD2 (6 bases). The CDR3 sequence is 13 residues long. CDR1 MNHEY and CDR2 SMNVEV come from the germline V gene (reference sequence). Trimming removed 3 bases from V and 8 bases from J, with 11 bases in between. The CDR3: CASSFGGRDEQFF. The CDR3 nucleotides are TGTGCCAGCAGTTTCGGAGGGAGAGATGAGCAGTTCTTC.

This clonotype was found a few times. CDR3 bases: TGTGCCACCAGCAGAGATCTTATCGGGGGGTTTGGGGCCAACGTCCTGACTTTC. Encoded protein: CATSRDLIGGFGANVLTF. The rearrangement links TRBV15 to TRBJ2-6; 7 bases line up with TRBD2. This CDR3 is 18 amino acids long. With 0 bases clipped from V and 3 bases from J, the junction kept 8 bases outside the gene matches. Germline V gives CDR1 LNHNV, CDR2 YYDKDF (reference sequence).

The rearrangement uses TRBV5-1 and TRBJ2-7; D remains ambiguous. The CDR3 sequence is 15 residues long. Germline V gives CDR1 SGHRS, CDR2 YFSETQ. V lost 2 bases to trimming and J lost 0 bases, with 12 bases between them. The CDR3, as DNA: TGCGCCAGCAGCTTATCAGCCTCCCGCTCCTACGAGCAGTACTTC. Residues: CASSLSASRSYEQYF.

The rearrangement joins TRBV11-2 to TRBJ2-5; D not certain. The CDR3 sequence is 13 residues long. Germline V lookup: CDR1 SGHAT, CDR2 FQNNGV. The ends were cut back, 0 bases at V and 6 bases at J, with 8 bases in the middle. CDR3 in DNA: TGTGCCAGCAGCTTAGAGGGTAGTAAGACCCAGTACTTC. It translates to CASSLEGSKTQYF.

This sequence joins TRBV10-3 and TRBJ2-7, with 8 bases lining up with TRBD2. Germline loops: CDR1 ENHRY, CDR2 SYGVKD. V shed 10 bases, J shed 3 bases, and the junction held 8 bases outside the gene matches. The CDR3 runs to 13 residues. CDR3 sequence: CATTAGEDYEQYF. The CDR3 DNA reads as TGTGCCACCACAGCGGGAGAGGACTACGAGCAGTACTTC.

The CDR3 nucleotides are TGTGCCAGCAGCAACCCGGGAGGGGGCAGTCACAATGAGCAGTTCTTC. This sequence encodes CASSNPGGGSHNEQFF. V is TRBV12-3 or TRBV12-4 and J is TRBJ2-1; D may be TRBD2 (8 bases). CDR3 length: 16 residues. Trimming stripped 6 bases from V and 5 bases from J, with 20 bases between.

This clonotype came up a few times. The chain is built from TRBV5-1 and TRBJ2-3; no definite D call. V was cut by 2 bases and J by 4 bases, with 8 bases left in between. The length of the CDR3 is 13 residues. Per the germline V gene, CDR1 is SGHRS and CDR2 is YFSETQ. This CDR3 reads CASSFTHSDTQYF. Written as DNA, the CDR3 is TGCGCCAGCAGCTTCACCCACTCAGATACGCAGTATTTT.

CDR3 sequence: CASSSETRRFEAFF. CDR3 nucleotides: TGTGCCAGCAGCTCAGAAACACGGCGATTCGAAGCTTTCTTT. This chain joins TRBV6-1 and TRBJ1-1, with D unresolved. V dropped 6 bases and J dropped 8 bases, with 19 bases sitting between them. Germline V gene sequence: CDR1 MNHNS, CDR2 SASEGT. CDR3 length equals 14 residues.

This clonotype was detected only a few times. V is TRBV24-1 and J is TRBJ2-1, with 7 bases lining up with TRBD2. Germline loops: CDR1 KGHDR, CDR2 SFDVKD. Trimming at V came to 4 bases and at J to 1 base, leaving 9 bases not matched to a gene. The CDR3 has 17 residues. Written as DNA, the CDR3 is TGTGCCACCAGTGACCCGGGACTAAGCACATCCTACAATGAGCAGTTCTTC. Translated: CATSDPGLSTSYNEQFF.

The gene calls are TRBV29-1 and TRBJ2-1, with TRBD1 identical over 9 bases. The CDR3 is made up of 15 amino acids. Trimming removed 6 bases from V and 4 bases from J; junction bases left unmatched: 10. Germline V gene data show CDR1 as SQVTM and CDR2 as ANQGSEA. The CDR3 bases are TGCAGCGTCCTAACAAACAGGGGGCAGTACAATGAGCAGTTCTTC. Protein: CSVLTNRGQYNEQFF.

The chain joins TRBV7-9 to TRBJ2-7; D might be TRBD1 or TRBD2, each matching 6 bases. The ends were cut back, 5 bases at V and 6 bases at J, with 8 bases in the middle. Germline V lookup: CDR1 SEHNR, CDR2 FQNEAQ (reference sequence). This CDR3 is 11 amino acids long. Written as DNA, the CDR3 is TGTGCCAGCAGCGGGGGGCGCGAGCAGTACTTC. It specifies CASSGGREQYF.

The chain is built from TRBV4-2 and TRBJ2-7; the match to TRBD1 covers 8 bases. Germline assignment: CDR1 LGHNA and CDR2 YNFKEQ. J gave up 3 bases and V 1 base, and 2 bases lay outside the gene matches. This CDR3 is built from 14 residues. DNA for the CDR3: TGTGCCAGCAGCCAAGCGGGACAGGACTACGAGCAGTACTTC. This sequence encodes CASSQAGQDYEQYF.

This chain joins TRBV29-1 and TRBJ2-3; the match to TRBD2 covers 10 bases. Germline lookup yields CDR1 SQVTM and CDR2 ANQGSEA. This CDR3 region has 14 residues. With V trimmed by 4 bases and J by 5 bases, 6 bases remained unmatched. The CDR3, as DNA: TGCAGCGTTGGCAGCGGGAGGGCTGTAGATACGCAGTATTTT. Translated, it gives CSVGSGRAVDTQYF.

This clonotype was detected only a few times. The chain has TRBV12-3 or TRBV12-4 and TRBJ2-5; tentatively, D is TRBD1 (6 bases). The V end lost 3 bases, the J end lost 13 bases, and 18 bases lay between the germline ends. The CDR3 extends over 13 amino acids. CDR3 protein: CASSFVQGSLLYF. DNA for the CDR3: TGTGCCAGCAGTTTCGTACAGGGATCTTTGTTGTACTTC.

This clonotype was seen only a few times. The chain has TRBV29-1 and TRBJ2-7, with 9 bases aligning to TRBD1. CDR1 is SQVTM and CDR2 is ANQGSEA in the germline V gene. CDR3 size: 14 residues. Trimming took 3 bases from V and 6 from J; bases not matched to a gene: 9. The CDR3, as DNA: TGCAGCGTTGACGGAAGGACAGGGGCAGGCGAGCAGTACTTC. Translation gives CSVDGRTGAGEQYF.